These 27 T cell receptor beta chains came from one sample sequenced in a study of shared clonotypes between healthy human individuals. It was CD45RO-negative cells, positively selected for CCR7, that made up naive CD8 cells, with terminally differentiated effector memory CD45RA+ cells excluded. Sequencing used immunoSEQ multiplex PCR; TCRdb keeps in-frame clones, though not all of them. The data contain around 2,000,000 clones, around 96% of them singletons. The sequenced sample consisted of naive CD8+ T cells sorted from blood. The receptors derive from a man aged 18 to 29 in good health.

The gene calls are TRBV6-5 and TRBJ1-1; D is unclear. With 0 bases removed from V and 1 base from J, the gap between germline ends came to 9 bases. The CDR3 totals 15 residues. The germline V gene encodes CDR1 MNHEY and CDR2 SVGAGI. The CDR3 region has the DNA TGTGCCAGCAGTTACTCGGCACCCACGAACACTGAAGCTTTCTTT. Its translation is CASSYSAPTNTEAFF.

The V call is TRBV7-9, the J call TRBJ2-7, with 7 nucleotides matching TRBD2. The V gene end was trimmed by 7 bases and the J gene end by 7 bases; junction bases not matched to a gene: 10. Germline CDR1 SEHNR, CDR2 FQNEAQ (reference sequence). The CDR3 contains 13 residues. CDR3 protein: CASTGVRGGEQYF. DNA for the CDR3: TGTGCCAGCACCGGGGTCCGCGGGGGAGAGCAGTACTTC.

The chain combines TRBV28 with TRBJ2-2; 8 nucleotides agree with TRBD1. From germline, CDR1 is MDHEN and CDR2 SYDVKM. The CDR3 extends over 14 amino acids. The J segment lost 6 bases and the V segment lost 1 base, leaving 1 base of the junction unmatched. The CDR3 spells CASSLSQGAGELFF. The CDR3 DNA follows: TGTGCCAGCAGTTTATCACAGGGGGCCGGGGAGCTGTTTTTT.

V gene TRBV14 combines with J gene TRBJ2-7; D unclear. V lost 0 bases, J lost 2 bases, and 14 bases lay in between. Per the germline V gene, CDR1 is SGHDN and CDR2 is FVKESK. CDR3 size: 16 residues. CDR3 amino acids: CASSQDNSDSTYEQYF. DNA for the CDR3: TGTGCCAGCAGCCAAGATAATTCCGACTCCACCTACGAGCAGTACTTC.

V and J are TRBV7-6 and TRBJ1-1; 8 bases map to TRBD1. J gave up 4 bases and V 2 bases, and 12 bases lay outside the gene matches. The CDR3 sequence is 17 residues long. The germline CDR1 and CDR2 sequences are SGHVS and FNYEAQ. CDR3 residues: CASSLTGGGLPVTEAFF. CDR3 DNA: TGTGCCAGCAGCTTAACAGGGGGGGGGCTCCCGGTCACTGAAGCTTTCTTT.

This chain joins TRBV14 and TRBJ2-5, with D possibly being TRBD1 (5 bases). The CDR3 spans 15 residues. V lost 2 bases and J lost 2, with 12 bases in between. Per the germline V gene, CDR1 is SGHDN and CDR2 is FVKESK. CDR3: CASSQKTVPQETQYF. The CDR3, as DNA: TGTGCCAGCAGCCAAAAGACAGTACCACAAGAGACCCAGTACTTC. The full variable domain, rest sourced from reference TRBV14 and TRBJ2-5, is EAGVTQFPSHSVIEKGQTVTLRCDPISGHDNLYWYRRVMGKEIKFLLHFVKESKQDESGMPNNRFLAERTGGTYSTLKVQPAELEDSGVYFCASSQKTVPQETQYFGPGTRLLVL.

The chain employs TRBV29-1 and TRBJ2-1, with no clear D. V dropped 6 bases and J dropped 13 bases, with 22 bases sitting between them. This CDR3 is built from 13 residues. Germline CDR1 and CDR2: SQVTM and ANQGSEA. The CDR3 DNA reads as TGCAGCGTCCTCATTTCGGGCCTCCCAACCCAGTTCTTC. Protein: CSVLISGLPTQFF.

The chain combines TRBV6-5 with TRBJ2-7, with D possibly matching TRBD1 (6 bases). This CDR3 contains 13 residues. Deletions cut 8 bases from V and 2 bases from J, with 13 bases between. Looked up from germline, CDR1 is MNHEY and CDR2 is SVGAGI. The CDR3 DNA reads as TGTGCCAGCGGTTCACAGGGTGCCTACGAGCAGTACTTC. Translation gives CASGSQGAYEQYF.

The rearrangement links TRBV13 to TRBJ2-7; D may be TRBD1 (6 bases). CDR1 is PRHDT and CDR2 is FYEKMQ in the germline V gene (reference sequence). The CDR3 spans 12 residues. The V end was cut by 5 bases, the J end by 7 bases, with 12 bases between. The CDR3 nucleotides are TGTGCCAGCAGCCAGGACAGTCGGGAGCAGTACTTC. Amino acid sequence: CASSQDSREQYF.

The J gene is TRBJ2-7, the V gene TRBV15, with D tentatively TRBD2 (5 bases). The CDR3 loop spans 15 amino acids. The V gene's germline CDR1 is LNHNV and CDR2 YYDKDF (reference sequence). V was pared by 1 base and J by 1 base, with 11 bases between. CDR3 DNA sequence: TGTGCCACCAGCAGAGGGACTGTCCTTTCCTACGAGCAGTACTTC. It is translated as CATSRGTVLSYEQYF.

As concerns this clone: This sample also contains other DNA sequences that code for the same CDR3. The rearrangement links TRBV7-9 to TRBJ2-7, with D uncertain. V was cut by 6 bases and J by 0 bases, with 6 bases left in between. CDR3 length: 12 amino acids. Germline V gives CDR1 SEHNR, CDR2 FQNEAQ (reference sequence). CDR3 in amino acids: CASSPSSYEQYF. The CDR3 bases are TGTGCCAGCAGTCCTTCCTCCTACGAGCAGTACTTC.

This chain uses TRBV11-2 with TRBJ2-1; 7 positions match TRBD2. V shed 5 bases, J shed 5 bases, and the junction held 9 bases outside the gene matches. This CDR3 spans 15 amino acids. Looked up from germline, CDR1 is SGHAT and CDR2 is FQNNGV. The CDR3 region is CASSPFWGGDNEQFF. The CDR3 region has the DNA TGTGCCAGCAGCCCATTCTGGGGGGGTGACAATGAGCAGTTCTTC.

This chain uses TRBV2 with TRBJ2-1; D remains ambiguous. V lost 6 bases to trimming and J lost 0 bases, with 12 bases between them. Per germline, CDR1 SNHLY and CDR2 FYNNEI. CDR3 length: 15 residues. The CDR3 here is CASSADGSSYNEQFF. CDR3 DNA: TGTGCCAGCAGCGCGGACGGAAGCTCCTACAATGAGCAGTTCTTC. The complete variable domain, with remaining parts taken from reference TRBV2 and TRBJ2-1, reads EPEVTQTPSHQVTQMGQEVILRCVPISNHLYFYWYRQILGQKVEFLVSFYNNEISEKSEIFDDQFSVERPDGSNFTLKIRSTKLEDSAMYFCASSADGSSYNEQFFGPGTRLTVL.

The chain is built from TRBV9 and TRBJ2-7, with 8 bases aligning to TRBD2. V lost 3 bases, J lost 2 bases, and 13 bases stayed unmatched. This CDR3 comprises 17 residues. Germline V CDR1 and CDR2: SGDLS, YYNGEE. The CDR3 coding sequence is TGTGCCAGCAGCGAGGGTAGCGGGACCAGGCAGACCTACGAGCAGTACTTC. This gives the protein CASSEGSGTRQTYEQYF.

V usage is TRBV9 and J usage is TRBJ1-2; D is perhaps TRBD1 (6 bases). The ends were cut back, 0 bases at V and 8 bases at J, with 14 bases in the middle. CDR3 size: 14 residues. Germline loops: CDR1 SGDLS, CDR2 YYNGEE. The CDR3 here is CASSVALGGGGYTF. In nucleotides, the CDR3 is TGTGCCAGCAGCGTAGCTCTTGGGGGCGGAGGCTACACCTTC.

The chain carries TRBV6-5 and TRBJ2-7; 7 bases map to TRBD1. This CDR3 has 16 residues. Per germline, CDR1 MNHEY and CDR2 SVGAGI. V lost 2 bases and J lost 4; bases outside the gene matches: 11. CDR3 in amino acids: CASSYAPDREFYEQYF. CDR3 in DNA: TGTGCCAGCAGTTACGCCCCTGACAGGGAGTTTTACGAGCAGTACTTC.

The CDR3 region has the DNA TGTGCCAGCAGCGAAACAGACACTGAAGCTTTCTTT. As protein: CASSETDTEAFF. The V gene is TRBV4-2, the J gene TRBJ1-1; D gene unclear. The CDR3 extends over 12 amino acids. Germline CDR1 reads LGHNA; CDR2 reads YNFKEQ. Trimming left V 5 bases short and J 3 bases short, with 7 bases between.

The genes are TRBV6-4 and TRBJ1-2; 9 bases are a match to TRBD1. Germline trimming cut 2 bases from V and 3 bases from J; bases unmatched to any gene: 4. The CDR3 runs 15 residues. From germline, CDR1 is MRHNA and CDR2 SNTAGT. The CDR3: CASSDPGQGDYGYTF. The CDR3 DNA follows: TGTGCCAGCAGTGACCCGGGACAGGGCGACTATGGCTACACCTTC.

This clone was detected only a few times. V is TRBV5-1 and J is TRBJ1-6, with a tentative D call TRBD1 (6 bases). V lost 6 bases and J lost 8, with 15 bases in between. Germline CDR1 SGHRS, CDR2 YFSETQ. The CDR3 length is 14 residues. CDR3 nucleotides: TGCGCCAGCAAGACTTGGACAGTTGATTCACCCCTCCACTTT. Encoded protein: CASKTWTVDSPLHF.

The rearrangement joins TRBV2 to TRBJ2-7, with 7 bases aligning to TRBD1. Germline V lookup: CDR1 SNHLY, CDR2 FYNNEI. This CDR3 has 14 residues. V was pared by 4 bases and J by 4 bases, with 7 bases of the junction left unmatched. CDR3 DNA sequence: TGTGCCAGCAGTGTATACAGGGGTGGGTACGAGCAGTACTTC. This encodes CASSVYRGGYEQYF. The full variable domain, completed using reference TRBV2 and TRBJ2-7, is EPEVTQTPSHQVTQMGQEVILRCVPISNHLYFYWYRQILGQKVEFLVSFYNNEISEKSEIFDDQFSVERPDGSNFTLKIRSTKLEDSAMYFCASSVYRGGYEQYFGPGTRLTVT.

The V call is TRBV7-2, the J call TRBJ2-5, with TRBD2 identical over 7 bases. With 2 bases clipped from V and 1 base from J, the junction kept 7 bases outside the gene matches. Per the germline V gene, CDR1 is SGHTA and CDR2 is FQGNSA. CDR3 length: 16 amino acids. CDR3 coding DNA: TGTGCCAGCAGCTTATTCGGCCTAGCGGTCCAAGAGACCCAGTACTTC. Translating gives CASSLFGLAVQETQYF.

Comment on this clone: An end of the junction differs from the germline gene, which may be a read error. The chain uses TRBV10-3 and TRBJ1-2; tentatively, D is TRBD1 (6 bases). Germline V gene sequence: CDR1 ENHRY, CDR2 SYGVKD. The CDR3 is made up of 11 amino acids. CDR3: CAIRRDRDIGF. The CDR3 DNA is TGTGCCATCAGAAGAGACCGGGACATTGGCTTC.

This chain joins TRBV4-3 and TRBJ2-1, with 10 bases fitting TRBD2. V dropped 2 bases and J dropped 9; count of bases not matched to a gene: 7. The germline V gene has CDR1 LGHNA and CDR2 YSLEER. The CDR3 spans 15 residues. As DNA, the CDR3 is TGCGCCAGCAGCCAAATTAGCGGGAGGTTCGGTGAGCAGTTCTTC. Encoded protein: CASSQISGRFGEQFF.

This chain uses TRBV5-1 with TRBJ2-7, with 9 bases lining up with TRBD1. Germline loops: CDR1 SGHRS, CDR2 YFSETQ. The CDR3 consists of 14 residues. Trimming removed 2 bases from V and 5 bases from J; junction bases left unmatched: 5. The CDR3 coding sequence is TGCGCCAGCAGCTTCCCCGGGACAGGGAACGAGCAGTACTTC. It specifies CASSFPGTGNEQYF.

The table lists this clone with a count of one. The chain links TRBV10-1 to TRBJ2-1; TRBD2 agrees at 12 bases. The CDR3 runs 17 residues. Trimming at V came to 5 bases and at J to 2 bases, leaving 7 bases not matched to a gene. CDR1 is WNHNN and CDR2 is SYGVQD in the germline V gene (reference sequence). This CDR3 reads CASSSGTSGSTYNEQFF. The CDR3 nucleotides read TGCGCCAGCAGTTCCGGGACTAGCGGGTCTACCTACAATGAGCAGTTCTTC.

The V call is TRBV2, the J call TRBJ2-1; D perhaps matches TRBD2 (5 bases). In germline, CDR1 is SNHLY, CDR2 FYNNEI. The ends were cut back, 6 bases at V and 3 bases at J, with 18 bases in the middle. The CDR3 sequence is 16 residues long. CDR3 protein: CASSPVEDYLYNEQFF. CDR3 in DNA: TGTGCCAGCAGCCCTGTTGAAGACTACCTCTACAATGAGCAGTTCTTC.

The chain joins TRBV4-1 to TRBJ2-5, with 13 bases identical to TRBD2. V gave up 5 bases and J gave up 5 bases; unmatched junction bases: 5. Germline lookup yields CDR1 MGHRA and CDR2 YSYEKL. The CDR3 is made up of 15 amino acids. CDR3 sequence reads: CASSKTTSGGETQYF. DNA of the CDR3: TGCGCCAGCAGCAAAACGACTAGCGGGGGGGAGACCCAGTACTTC.